The rows below give T cell receptor beta chains drawn from one sample of a study of technical replicates of blood from a handful of donors. Assay used: immunoSEQ multiplex PCR; TCRdb lists only in-frame clones, some missing. The sample has 82,000 or so clones, roughly 95% seen once. The sequenced sample was T cells isolated from PBMCs. These receptors originate from a human donor in good health. CDR3s include the opening cysteine and the closing phenylalanine or tryptophan. D genes are given only for firm matches. Clone size, where shown, is once, few, many, or a class for clones that have expanded.

>TRBV27|TRBJ2-7|NA|NA
CASSLSQDYEQYF
TGTGCCAGCAGTTTGTCACAAGACTACGAGCAGTACTTC
>TRBV18|TRBJ1-1|NA|NA
CASSPRSGFSSNTEAFF
TGTGCCAGCTCACCGAGATCAGGTTTTTCATCGAACACTGAAGCTTTCTTT
>TRBV18|TRBJ1-5|once|TRBD1
CASSPRQGEQPQHF
TGTGCCAGCTCACCTCGACAGGGAGAGCAGCCCCAGCATTTT
>TRBV14|TRBJ2-5|NA|NA
CASSQDPGHGTQYF
TGTGCCAGCAGCCAAGATCCTGGGCACGGGACCCAGTACTTC
>TRBV19|TRBJ2-6|once|NA
CASSSGQFSGANVLTF
TGTGCCAGTAGTAGCGGACAGTTCTCTGGGGCCAACGTCCTGACTTTC
>TRBV9|TRBJ2-2|NA|NA
CASSGGGGRDYRIPGELFF
TGTGCCAGCAGCGGAGGAGGGGGGAGGGACTATCGGATCCCCGGGGAGCTGTTTTTT
>TRBV11-2|TRBJ2-7|NA|NA
CASSLDRGISEQYF
TGTGCCAGCAGCTTAGACAGGGGAATATCCGAGCAGTACTTC
>TRBV29-1|TRBJ2-7|once|NA
CSVDRSPHYEQYF
TGCAGCGTTGATAGGAGTCCCCACTACGAGCAGTACTTC
>TRBV6-1|TRBJ2-1|NA|TRBD2
CASRVLAADEQFF
TGTGCCAGCAGAGTTCTAGCGGCCGATGAGCAGTTCTTC
>TRBV11-2|TRBJ2-5|NA|TRBD2
CASSLLAGVRETQYF
TGTGCCAGCAGCTTACTAGCGGGAGTACGAGAGACCCAGTACTTC
>TRBV2|TRBJ2-7|NA|TRBD1
CASSLTGGPYEQYF
TGTGCCAGCAGCTTGACAGGGGGCCCCTACGAGCAGTACTTC
>TRBV19|TRBJ1-5|NA|NA
CASNGRGNQPQHF
TGTGCCAGTAACGGTCGCGGTAACCAGCCCCAGCATTTT
>TRBV19|TRBJ2-7|NA|NA
CASSITQTYEQYF
TGTGCCAGTAGTATTACGCAGACCTACGAGCAGTACTTC
>TRBV2|TRBJ2-7|NA|NA
CASSDIWGDRYEQYF
TGTGCCAGCAGTGATATATGGGGCGACCGGTACGAGCAGTACTTC
>TRBV5-6|TRBJ2-7|NA|TRBD2
CASSLVGLAGGPYEQYF
TGTGCCAGCAGCTTGGTTGGACTAGCGGGAGGGCCCTACGAGCAGTACTTC
>TRBV5-4|TRBJ2-1|once|TRBD2
CASSPGLAGESEQFF
TGTGCCAGCAGCCCAGGACTAGCGGGAGAATCTGAGCAGTTCTTC